Sequencing of this T cell receptor beta chain was carried out in a study of cytomegalovirus exposure and HLA in healthy donors. Study details: Approximately 180 million T cells yielded around 120 million unique TCR beta sequences in earlier analysis. Findings and limits, study-wide: In an earlier analysis, productive rearrangement rates for most beta V segments clustered near 87% or 30%. CMV serostatus was the only immune exposure information that was available.

The germline V and J ends were trimmed by 3 bases and 4 bases, with 19 bases remaining between them. The CDR3 totals 16 residues. Germline V gene lookup returns CDR1 SGHDN and CDR2 FVKESK. Use of 60 Vbeta and 13 Jbeta primers characterized the PCR. Sequencing used immunoSEQ multiplex PCR; TCRdb keeps in-frame clones, though not all of them. The sample records some 150,000 clones, more than 65% being singletons. About this clone: The antigen is not known.

What was sequenced was PBMCs. This TCR was sampled from a male donor in good health and CMV-seronegative. The chain joins TRBV14 to TRBJ2-7; possible D gene TRBD2, 5 bases. CDR3 bases: TGTGCCAGCAGCCACAGCAGCGGAGTGTTGGTGTACGAGCAGTACTTC. Residues: CASSHSSGVLVYEQYF.